This T cell receptor (beta chain) was recorded in a study of cytomegalovirus exposure and HLA in healthy donors listed by TCRdb under 2017. Notes on the research overall: An earlier analysis of about 530 of the donors reported around 280 Gb of sequence data and some 110 million unique TCR beta sequences obtained from about 170 million T cells. An early release covering just under 650 HLA-typed donors comprised approximately 290 gigabases of sequencing data and around 86 million unique TCR sequences. Of the roughly 410 genotyped donors, 81% were placed in the genetic ancestry cluster associated with self-reported Caucasian donors. The aim of the study was to test whether cataloging public T cell receptors could identify signatures of past pathogen exposure. The study profiled the T cell repertoires of approximately 700 subjects by immunosequencing and related them to cytomegalovirus serostatus. A separate validation cohort of approximately 120 different subjects was used in addition to the roughly 720-subject first cohort. To predict cytomegalovirus infection status, the study combined high-throughput TCR immunosequencing, statistical association of individual TCRs with disease status, and machine learning. In a later analysis, previously published TCR beta repertoires from more than 500 donors were re-analyzed and high-resolution HLA genotyping was added so that TCR occurrence patterns could be studied. The later analysis used no new phenotypic data to find candidate immune exposures, relying instead on TCR beta sequences and their occurrence across donors. An earlier analysis of more than 450 of the donors used high-throughput TCR beta sequencing to judge whether each TCR beta V gene segment behaved as functional or pseudogenic. Donor age, sex, ethnicity and CMV serostatus were collected together with the repertoire data. In a later genetic analysis, genome-wide SNP genotypes for about 55% of the 666 donors were used, and that subset was treated as a discovery cohort. All discovery cohort repertoires had been generated using a single sequencing platform. Both class I and class II loci were covered by HLA typing, at four-digit resolution. The number of donors typed differed by locus, with about 629-640 for A, B, C, DRB1 and DQB1, around 520 for DQA1, 606 for DPA1, and some 470 for DPB1. Because of strong linkage in the cohort, roughly five DR-DQ haplotypes were treated as single units for association and clustering. On average, roughly 200,000 unique TCR beta nucleotide sequences were sequenced per donor among 300 to 500 genotyped donors of the cohort, with 15% to 20% of those sequences being non-productive. General findings and caveats noted by the study authors: In vitro tests confirmed that a few of the cytomegalovirus-associated TCR beta chains recognize cytomegalovirus antigens. A cluster of highly shared sequence variants was judged likely to represent a technical artifact of the sequencing pipeline. The earlier analysis of nearly 600 of the donors excluded about 16 rarely observed V segments, including chromosome 9 orphons, because counts were too low. An earlier analysis of approximately 590 of the donors showed that most TCR beta V segments appeared in productive rearrangements either about 90% or about 30% of the time, which broadly matched IMGT annotations. The classifier was reported to diagnose cytomegalovirus status with high specificity and sensitivity in both the original cohort and the validation cohort. While some public TCRs were present in many individuals, most TCR sequences turned up only very rarely across donors. According to a later analysis, parvovirus B19, influenza, CMV and Epstein-Barr virus appeared linked to several top co-occurrence clusters. Correlated functional status among segregating V segments might reflect linkage disequilibrium, but an unknown experimental factor could not be ruled out. The presence/absence analyses assumed that sequencing depth was roughly uniform across donors, and that assumption may not be true. A further reported finding was that TCR beta sequences accurately predicted the HLA-A and HLA-B alleles for most subjects in the first cohort. In a later genetic analysis, fewer N-insertions in productive TCRs were reported among donors in an Asian-associated ancestry cluster than the roughly 700-donor mean. According to the authors, the approach could potentially be generalized to other disease states and immunological phenotypes. In a later analysis, most CMV-associated TCR beta chains were found to appear HLA-restricted, with HLA associations seemingly driven largely by CMV exposure. A later genetic analysis associated a missense DCLRE1C variant with V-gene and J-gene trimming of TCR beta chains, and an independent cohort replicated the association. In a later analysis, the rate of TCR association differed among HLA loci, with DRB1 alleles having the most associated TCRs and HLA-C alleles having the fewest. Compared with equally common non-associated chains, HLA-associated TCR beta chains in a later analysis were more clonally expanded and had lower generation probabilities. In the study, 164 TCR beta chains were listed as associated with cytomegalovirus. In a later analysis, around 15,000 TCR beta sequences were associated with specific HLA alleles at a false discovery rate of 0.05. The cohort was sequenced for TCR beta chains only, and without alpha or paired-chain data the features that could be detected were limited. For the cohort, immune exposure information was limited to CMV serostatus. Because some donors lacked HLA typing at each locus, the association tests relied only on the typed subset. The 87-base-pair reads could not distinguish some IMGT-functional V segments, including TRBV6-2 and TRBV6-3, so those segments were excluded. When HLA alleles, especially DR and DQ, strongly co-occurred, TCR associations were difficult to assign to individual alleles.

In total, approximately 700 healthy bone marrow donors made up the cohort. Cohort members were all nominally healthy when sampled, although unrecorded immune exposures were likely present. The donor tested CMV seropositive and was one of the 289 seropositive cohort members. A peripheral blood sample was provided by each donor, and peripheral blood mononuclear cells were used for TCR beta sequencing. Genomic DNA was extracted from the blood cell samples with the Qiagen DNeasy Blood Extraction Kit. The germline V gene yields SGHTA for CDR1 and FQGNSA for CDR2. The CDR3 goes from the cysteine to the phenylalanine over 14 residues. The kept DNA is CDR3 alone, 42 bases in frame from the first base. Cut back by 1 base and 5 bases, the V and J ends lie 10 bases apart. The receptor library was made with the immunoSEQ multiplex PCR assay. A mixture of 60 forward primers for TCR Vbeta segments and 13 reverse primers for TCR Jbeta segments was used in the multiplex PCR. The CDR3 region of rearranged TCR beta genes was amplified from genomic DNA with a multiplex PCR assay. On the Illumina HiSeq System, the amplified TCR beta libraries were sequenced as 87-base-pair reads. For the original study's pipeline: In a later analysis, about 80 million unique TCR beta chains were counted across the roughly 670 repertoires, and approximately 9.9 million of these chains were shared by at least two donors. Raw reads were error-corrected and collapsed into unique sequences with a nearest-neighbor algorithm that merged closely related sequences to remove PCR and sequencing errors. CDR3 sequences were aligned to IMGT reference sequences to assign V, D and J gene segments. Each retained sequence needed at least a six-nucleotide match to both a V gene segment and a J gene segment. A rearrangement was called productive if the CDR3 had no stop codons and remained in frame with V and J, and every other rearrangement was called non-productive. CDR3 was defined according to IMGT convention as the region running from the second conserved V-encoded cysteine to the conserved J-encoded phenylalanine. In an earlier analysis of around 640 of the donors, sequences lacking an unambiguous match to a single V gene segment were excluded. An earlier analysis of under 750 of the donors called V segments functional above 56.7% productive rearrangements and segregating when the between-donor standard deviation exceeded 5%. To diagnose cytomegalovirus status from the catalog of TCR beta chain sequences, a statistical classification framework was built. A later analysis assigned V and J genes by comparing TCR nucleotide sequences with IMGT/GENE-DB human TR gene sequences. Using the TCRdist pipeline, a later analysis assigned CDR3 sequences along with most-parsimonious VDJ recombination scenarios. In a later analysis, every TCR beta chain was defined by the combination of its CDR3 amino acid sequence and its V-gene family, and reads without a unique V-gene family were dropped. A later analysis removed 550 to 700 highly shared, low-generation-probability nucleotide sequences to deal with suspected cross-contamination and a sequencing artifact. For each public chain, a later analysis derived a clonal expansion index from normalized ranks of inferred template counts within each repertoire. In a later analysis, generation probabilities were computed with a VDJ recombination model fitted to out-of-frame rearrangements, and the resulting probabilities were checked against IGoR. In a later analysis, hypergeometric tests were used to score TCR-TCR, TCR-HLA and TCR-CMV co-occurrence, with a repertoire-size bias correction applied to TCR pairs. In a later analysis, false discovery rates were estimated by permuting HLA or CMV assignments 20 times. A later analysis grouped co-occurring TCRs with DBSCAN, adding TCRdist sequence similarity when clustering within HLA-allele-positive subsets. Co-occurrence clustering excluded repertoires with fewer than 30,000 or more than 120,000 public chains, plus five with anomalous nucleotide sharing. In TCRdb, the immuneACCESS table is reduced to in-frame sequences with V and J assigned. These tables do not hold every clone; where another copy was compared, an unresolved V gene accounts for under half, and the others remain unexplained. Clone size and the V and J calls come from that table; the DNA yielded D and trimming. The sample table records about 100,000 clones; approximately 79% of these occur just once. The ten largest account for 11% to 15% of the sample.

As to this clone: Its recognized antigen is unknown. Qualities for individual bases were not recorded, and no much larger clone is one base off.

The receptor's source is a woman aged 40-49 years in good health and CMV-seropositive. Sequenced: PBMCs. The chain links TRBV7-2 with TRBJ2-3; matching of 5 bases hints at TRBD2 as the D gene. The base sequence is TGTGCCAGCAGCTTAGTCCTCGGGATAGATACGCAGTATTTT. Protein translation: CASSLVLGIDTQYF.